This TCR beta chain comes out of a study of blood T cell repertoires in COVID-19. For the study at large: From the United States, Italy and Spain came samples of acute and convalescent COVID-19.

Looked up from germline, CDR1 is LNHDA and CDR2 is SQIVND (reference sequence). Between the trimmed V and J ends, which lost 2 bases and 4 bases, there was a span of 15 bases. The CDR3 extends over 16 amino acids. Methods used by the authors: The assay estimated nucleated cells by amplifying reference gene primers. The data were produced by immunoSEQ multiplex PCR, yet TCRdb's version contains in-frame clones alone and is incomplete. V and J calls and clone size are those listed in that table; D and trimming were worked out from the DNA. The table records about 360,000 clones, more than 70% of them present only once.

This sequence was found in a man younger than 40 with active or convalescent COVID-19. This chain joins TRBV19 and TRBJ2-1; tentative D call: TRBD2 (6 bases). Sequencing was performed on peripheral blood. The CDR3 nucleotides read TGTGCCAGTAGTATACGGGGCGGGACCCCTTACAATGAGCAGTTCTTC. As protein: CASSIRGGTPYNEQFF. Full variable domain (outside the CDR3, taken from reference TRBV19 and TRBJ2-1): DGGITQSPKYLFRKEGQNVTLSCEQNLNHDAMYWYRQDPGQGLRLIYYSQIVNDFQKGDIAEGYSVSREKKESFPLTVTSAQKNPTAFYLCASSIRGGTPYNEQFFGPGTRLTVL.